In its sample, the clone carrying this T cell receptor beta chain was seen a few times. The data derive from a study of type 1 and type 2 diabetes patients. Overall study: From PBMCs, CD4+ and CD8+ T cells were isolated by magnetic microbeads.

V shed 2 bases, J shed 2 bases, and the junction held 10 bases outside the gene matches. Per germline, CDR1 SGDLS and CDR2 YYNGEE. The CDR3 extends over 17 amino acids. PCR was run on genomic DNA. Amplification of the beta chain CDR3 used 30 forward and 13 reverse multiplex primers. TCRdb reprocessed the multiplex PCR reads with MiXCR, giving one entry per CDR3 protein. The repertoire has more than 250,000 distinct CDR3 sequences, roughly 50% of them found once; the top ten carry roughly an eighth. This TCR derives from a man between 18 and 35 years old with type 2 diabetes. The specimen was peripheral blood mononuclear cells (PBMCs). The rearrangement joins TRBV9 to TRBJ2-3; 8 positions match TRBD2. CDR3 coding DNA: TGTGCCAGCAGCGTTCAGGGCGGGGGGTCTAACACAGATACGCAGTATTTT. It encodes CASSVQGGGSNTDTQYF.